This record covers a single T cell receptor beta chain. The antigen remains unidentified. These data belong to a study of shared clonotypes between healthy human individuals. General study points: Researchers sampled only blood; tissue repertoires likely differ. Across four donors, naive CD4 shared around 5.4%, naive CD8 under 4%, memory CD4 over 2%, memory CD8 approximately 0.4%.

CD45RO negativity and positive selection for CCR7 defined naive CD8 cells, a population that excluded terminally differentiated effector memory CD45RA+ cells. Each subset's genomic DNA was shared equally among a number of immunoSEQ plates. The repertoire was sequenced with immunoSEQ multiplex PCR; TCRdb's copy has only in-frame clones and lacks some. The sample lists around 560,000 clones, 90% to 95% seen once, with over 0.09% in the top ten. V lost 0 bases and J 2 bases, leaving 8 bases between the germline ends. The CDR3 is 14 residues long. Germline CDR1 reads SGDLS; CDR2 reads YYNGEE. The chain carries TRBV9 and TRBJ1-2; D uncertain. This clonotype originated in a woman in her 30s in good health. Source material: naive CD8+ T cells sorted from blood. The CDR3 region has the DNA TGTGCCAGCAGCGTAGGGGATGGGAACTATGGCTACACCTTC. Residues: CASSVGDGNYGYTF.